This T cell receptor beta chain derives from a study of T-cell memory formation after mild COVID-19. Study overall: There were largely donor-specific TCR clusters. The study's findings and limits: CD4+ contracting clones lay mainly in CM and EM, CD8+ ones in EMRA.

Researchers used 5'RACE with constant-segment primers to make TCR alpha and TCR beta cDNA libraries that carry sample barcodes and UMIs. TCRdb reanalysed the 5' RACE reads using MiXCR and keeps one entry per CDR3 protein. The repertoire holds more than 85,000 distinct CDR3 sequences, with over 8.5% as singletons. This clonotype turned up a few times. The antigen remains undetermined. This TCR derives from a man aged 18-30 years who had mild COVID-19 (a few samples of this study predate the infection). Cell type and time point are not known. Sequenced material: PBMCs or a T cell subset sorted from them (not recorded which).

The CDR3 DNA sequence: TGTGCCAGCAGCTTTTTCCGGACGGATAAAATAAAGAACACTGAAGCTTTCTTT. Protein product: CASSFFRTDKIKNTEAFF. V usage is TRBV7-9 and J usage is TRBJ1-1, with D hard to call. The CDR3 loop spans 18 amino acids. From germline, CDR1 is SEHNR and CDR2 FQNEAQ (reference sequence). V lost 3 bases and J lost 1, with 21 bases in between.